This entry lists 14 T cell receptor beta chains sequenced from one sample in a study of siplizumab effects on memory and regulatory T cells (dated by TCRdb to about 2019). To prepare the library, the immunoSEQ multiplex PCR assay was applied. TCRdb carries this immuneACCESS record with in-frame sequences only. Its versions omit some clonotypes, under half of them owing to an unresolved V gene in the studies checked, with the rest unexplained. The sample table holds 100,000 or so clones, of which 94% were seen once. Approximately 0.66% of the sample lies in the top ten. Sequenced sample: Tregs sorted from blood. Receptors originate from a human donor in good health.

The rearrangement uses TRBV27 and TRBJ2-1; D may correspond to TRBD1 or TRBD2 (5 bases each). CDR3 length: 13 amino acids. Germline V lookup: CDR1 MNHEY, CDR2 SMNVEV (reference sequence). Trimming removed 3 bases at V and 9 bases at J, with 12 bases between. CDR3 amino acids: CASSLLARGEQFF. For the CDR3, the DNA is TGTGCCAGCAGTTTGCTAGCAAGGGGTGAGCAGTTCTTC.

The chain links TRBV28 to TRBJ1-5, with 8 nucleotides matching TRBD1. The CDR3 totals 13 residues. After removal of 7 bases from V and 9 bases from J, the junction contained 8 bases not matched to a gene. CDR1 and CDR2 from the germline V gene are MDHEN and SYDVKM. CDR3 sequence: CASKPGQVGPQHF. The CDR3 nucleotides are TGTGCCAGCAAACCGGGACAGGTGGGGCCCCAGCATTTT.

This clone has just a few counts. The rearrangement joins TRBV4-1 to TRBJ2-5; D not resolved. Germline V gene sequence: CDR1 MGHRA, CDR2 YSYEKL. This CDR3 contains 13 residues. The germline V and J ends were trimmed by 3 bases and 2 bases, with 7 bases remaining between them. CDR3: CASSQSRQETQYF. The CDR3 DNA is TGCGCCAGCAGCCAGAGCAGACAAGAGACCCAGTACTTC.

This rearrangement joins TRBV30 to TRBJ2-5; D perhaps matches TRBD2 (5 bases). V lost 3 bases to trimming and J lost 1 base, with 9 bases between them. Germline loops: CDR1 GTSNPN, CDR2 SVGIG (reference sequence). CDR3 length: 13 residues. The CDR3 protein is CAWRRGSQETQYF. CDR3 nucleotide sequence: TGTGCCTGGAGACGGGGAAGCCAAGAGACCCAGTACTTC.

This clone was found once. V gene TRBV19 combines with J gene TRBJ2-3, with 8 bases that match TRBD1. CDR1 is LNHDA and CDR2 is SQIVND in the germline V gene (reference sequence). The CDR3 sequence is 17 residues long. V lost 4 bases to trimming and J lost 7 bases; unmatched junction nucleotides: 16. The CDR3 nucleotides are TGTGCCAGTAGTACGCTCGGGACAGGAGGGACGGCTAATACGCAGTATTTT. Amino acid sequence: CASSTLGTGGTANTQYF. Complete variable domain (other parts from reference TRBV19 and TRBJ2-3): DGGITQSPKYLFRKEGQNVTLSCEQNLNHDAMYWYRQDPGQGLRLIYYSQIVNDFQKGDIAEGYSVSREKKESFPLTVTSAQKNPTAFYLCASSTLGTGGTANTQYFGPGTRLTVL.

The V gene is TRBV5-1, the J gene TRBJ2-7, with TRBD2 matching 7 bases. The V and J ends lost 0 bases and 4 bases, in that order; junction bases with no gene match: 7. Germline-derived CDR1 and CDR2 are SGHRS and YFSETQ. The CDR3 is 15 residues long. The CDR3 DNA follows: TGCGCCAGCAGCTTGGGGCTAGCGGATCTTTACGAGCAGTACTTC. Protein product: CASSLGLADLYEQYF.

The chain couples TRBV5-1 to TRBJ2-3; 8 nucleotides match TRBD1. Germline CDR1 reads SGHRS; CDR2 reads YFSETQ. The CDR3 is 14 residues long. With V trimmed by 4 bases and J by 5 bases, 6 bases remained unmatched. DNA for the CDR3: TGCGCCAGCAGCCCGGGACAGGAGGTAGATACGCAGTATTTT. This encodes CASSPGQEVDTQYF.

This sequence joins TRBV5-1 and TRBJ2-5; TRBD2 aligns across 8 bases. CDR3 length: 14 residues. V lost 9 bases, J lost 1 base, and 8 bases stayed unmatched. The germline CDR1 and CDR2 sequences are SGHRS and YFSETQ. The CDR3 loop is CATSPLAAQETQYF. CDR3 in DNA: TGCGCCACCTCCCCACTAGCGGCCCAAGAGACCCAGTACTTC. The variable domain in full, with the rest retrieved from reference TRBV5-1 and TRBJ2-5, is KAGVTQTPRYLIKTRGQQVTLSCSPISGHRSVSWYQQTPGQGLQFLFEYFSETQRNKGNFPGRFSGRQFSNSRSEMNVSTLELGDSALYLCATSPLAAQETQYFGPGTRLLVL.

The V and J genes are TRBV6-6 and TRBJ1-3, with D possibly matching TRBD1 (5 bases). The V end lost 1 base, the J end lost 0 bases, and 10 bases lay between the germline ends. The CDR3 has 16 residues. Germline lookup yields CDR1 MNHNY and CDR2 SVGAGI (reference sequence). CDR3 nucleotides: TGTGCCAGCAGTTACTGGGGCTACTCCTCTGGAAACACCATATATTTT. As protein: CASSYWGYSSGNTIYF.

The CDR3 is CATKLDSFGQPQHF. Here the CDR3 DNA reads TGTGCCACCAAACTCGACAGTTTCGGTCAGCCCCAGCATTTT. This rearrangement joins TRBV2 to TRBJ1-5; a possible D gene is TRBD1 (5 bases). The CDR3 loop spans 14 amino acids. Germline values: CDR1 SNHLY, CDR2 FYNNEI. V was shortened by 10 bases and J by 6 bases, with 19 bases between the two germline ends.

V and J are TRBV28 and TRBJ2-6, with D possibly being TRBD1 (6 bases). Germline V gives CDR1 MDHEN, CDR2 SYDVKM. The CDR3 has 17 residues. Trimming pared 6 bases from V and 0 bases from J, leaving 15 bases between. The CDR3 spells CASSQWTAHSGANVLTF. The CDR3 bases are TGTGCCAGCAGCCAATGGACAGCTCACTCTGGGGCCAACGTCCTGACTTTC.

This chain connects TRBV19 to TRBJ2-5; 10 bases are a match to TRBD1. The CDR3 is 17 amino acids. The ends lost 4 bases at V and 4 bases at J; junction bases unmatched: 12. Germline V gives CDR1 LNHDA, CDR2 SQIVND (reference sequence). CDR3 region: CASSRGPGTGDRETQYF. The CDR3 nucleotides are TGTGCCAGTAGTAGAGGACCCGGGACAGGGGATAGAGAGACCCAGTACTTC.

The chain combines TRBV20-1 with TRBJ2-2; no clear D. Germline-derived CDR1 and CDR2 are DFQATT and SNEGSKA (reference sequence). V lost 5 bases, J lost 5 bases, and 3 bases lay in between. The CDR3 totals 10 residues. CDR3 amino acids: CSAGTGELFF. For the CDR3, the DNA is TGCAGTGCTGGGACCGGGGAGCTGTTTTTT.

V is TRBV25-1 and J is TRBJ2-2; TRBD1 matches 9 bases. This CDR3 is 16 amino acids long. J gave up 3 bases and V 1 base, and 3 bases lay outside the gene matches. CDR1 and CDR2 (germline): MGHDK, SYGVNS. The CDR3, as DNA: TGTGCCAGCAGTGAATTTAGGACAGGGGACACCGGGGAGCTGTTTTTT. Encoded protein: CASSEFRTGDTGELFF.